What follows describes a single T cell receptor (beta chain). The target antigen is unknown. The record originates from a study of cytomegalovirus exposure and HLA in healthy donors. Study-wide points: What a later analysis showed was that several of the most significant clusters appeared linked to common viral pathogens. Immune exposure information available was restricted to CMV serostatus.

The CDR3 loop spans 12 amino acids. The V and J ends lost 8 bases and 6 bases, in that order; junction bases with no gene match: 4. The germline CDR1 and CDR2 sequences are SNHLY and FYNNEI. PCR employed 60 Vbeta and 13 Jbeta primers. Repertoires were generated with immunoSEQ multiplex PCR, while TCRdb's copy carries only in-frame clones and drops some. The sample consists of 130,000 to 150,000 clones, roughly 80% of them appearing once. Sequenced sample: PBMCs. This sequence was found in a woman in her 40s in good health and CMV-seropositive. The chain is built from TRBV2 and TRBJ2-1; 7 bases are a match to TRBD2. Written as DNA, the CDR3 is TGTGCCAGCGGGGGGGGATTCAATGAGCAGTTCTTC. It specifies CASGGGFNEQFF.